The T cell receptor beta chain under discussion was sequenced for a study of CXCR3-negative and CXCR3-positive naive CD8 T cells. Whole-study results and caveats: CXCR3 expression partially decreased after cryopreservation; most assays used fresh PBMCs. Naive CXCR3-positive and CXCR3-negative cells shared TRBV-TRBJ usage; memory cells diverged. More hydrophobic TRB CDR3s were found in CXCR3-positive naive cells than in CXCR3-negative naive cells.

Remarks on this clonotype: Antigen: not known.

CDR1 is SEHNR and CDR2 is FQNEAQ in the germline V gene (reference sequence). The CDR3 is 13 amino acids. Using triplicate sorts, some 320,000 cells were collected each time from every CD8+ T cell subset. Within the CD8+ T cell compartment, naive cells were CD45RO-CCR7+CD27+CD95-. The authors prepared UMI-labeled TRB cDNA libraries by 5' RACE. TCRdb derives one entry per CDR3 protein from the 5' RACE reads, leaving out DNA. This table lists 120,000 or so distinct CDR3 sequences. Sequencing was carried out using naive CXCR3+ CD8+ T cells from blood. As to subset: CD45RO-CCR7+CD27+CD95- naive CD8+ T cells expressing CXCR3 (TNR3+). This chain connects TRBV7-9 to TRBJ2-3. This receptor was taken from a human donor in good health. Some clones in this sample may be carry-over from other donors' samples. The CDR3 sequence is CASSFHGTDTQYF.